This TCR beta chain emerged from a study of shared clonotypes between healthy human individuals. Method: immunoSEQ multiplex PCR; TCRdb's copy keeps in-frame clones and lacks some. The sample records 190,000 or so clones, approximately 62% being singletons. This CDR3 has 14 residues. Germline V CDR1 and CDR2: MDHEN, SYDVKM. Trimming removed 2 bases at V and 0 bases at J, with 7 bases between. This clone was counted only a few times. This TCR came from a man aged 25 to 40 in good health. Material: memory CD4+ T cells sorted from blood. The subset was: CD45RA-negative fraction. This chain links TRBV28 with TRBJ1-2; no clear D gene. CDR3: CASSLHSPNYGYTF. CDR3 DNA sequence: TGTGCCAGCAGTTTACACAGCCCTAACTATGGCTACACCTTC.